The 2 T cell receptor beta chains presented below share a single source sample, sequenced in a study of shared clonotypes between healthy human individuals. The protocol was immunoSEQ multiplex PCR, while the TCRdb copy is restricted to in-frame clones and leaves out a portion. The sample holds millions of clones, approximately 94% seen once. Sequencing was done on a sample of naive CD4+ T cells sorted from blood. Indicated subset: CD45RA+ positively selected. The source of these receptors is a man younger than 35 in good health.

The chain is built from TRBV6-1 and TRBJ2-7; D is perhaps TRBD1 or TRBD2 (6 bases each). V was clipped by 5 bases and J by 1 base, with 15 bases between them. Per the germline V gene, CDR1 is MNHNS and CDR2 is SASEGT. This CDR3 has 15 amino acids. CDR3 coding DNA: TGTGCCAGCAGTCCCCGAGGGGGGTCGTCCTACGAGCAGTACTTC. Amino acid sequence: CASSPRGGSSYEQYF.

V gene TRBV4-3 combines with J gene TRBJ2-1; D gene ambiguous. The V and J ends lost 1 base and 5 bases respectively, with 21 bases between them. The germline V gene encodes CDR1 LGHNA and CDR2 YSLEER. The CDR3 is made up of 18 amino acids. For the CDR3, the DNA is TGCGCCAGCAGCCAAGTTCGCGTAGGGTCGGTATTCGACAATGAGCAGTTCTTC. It yields the protein CASSQVRVGSVFDNEQFF.